The text below deals with one TCR beta chain. The antigen is undetermined. The data were produced by immunoSEQ multiplex PCR, yet TCRdb's version contains in-frame clones alone and is incomplete. The sample carries roughly 9,300 clones, approximately 87% recorded once. Trimming removed 6 bases from V and 6 bases from J; junction bases left unmatched: 10. CDR1 and CDR2 from the germline V gene are MNHEY and SMNVEV (reference sequence). The CDR3 covers 14 residues. The sample originates from a study of STAT3 mutations in large granular lymphocyte leukemia. Study-wide context: Among longitudinally sequenced T-LGLL patients, roughly half had canonical activating STAT3 mutations detected. Whole-study findings and limits: Every T-cell large granular lymphocyte leukemia patient had at least one immunodominant TCR beta clonotype. All newly emerging clones after therapy were STAT3 wild type.

What was sequenced was peripheral blood mononuclear cells. The receptor was isolated from a man aged 80 or over with T-cell large granular lymphocyte leukemia. Some clones in this sample may be carry-over from other donors' samples. This rearrangement joins TRBV27 to TRBJ2-7, with 8 positions matching TRBD1. CDR3 protein: CASSTQDRVGEQYF. The CDR3 nucleotides read TGTGCCAGCAGCACCCAGGACAGGGTGGGCGAGCAGTACTTC.